This is a list of T cell receptor beta chains from one sample in a study of post-analysis software for immune sequencing data. Using its own MiXCR run on the PCR reads, TCRdb lists one record per CDR3 protein. The table lists about 540,000 distinct CDR3 sequences, about a third of them singletons. The specimen sequenced was blood. The receptors derive from a girl aged 2-17 years with multiple sclerosis. The CDR3 runs from the conserved cysteine through the conserved F or W. A D gene is named only where the DNA matches it firmly. Clone size is given for some rows only: seen once, a few or many times, or a class if the clone is expanded.

v_call	d_call	j_call	clone_size	cdr3_aa	cdr3_nt
TRBV6-1	NA	TRBJ2-5	NA	CASGLDSETQYF	TGTGCCAGCGGACTCGACAGTGAGACCCAGTACTTC
TRBV18	NA	TRBJ2-4	few	CASSRFSGADRPGGINIQYF	TGTGCCAGCTCACGGTTTTCGGGGGCTGACAGGCCAGGAGGGATAAACATTCAGTACTTC
TRBV7-6	NA	TRBJ2-5	few	CASSLEPKETQYF	TGTGCCAGCAGCTTAGAACCAAAAGAGACCCAGTACTTC
TRBV29-1	NA	TRBJ2-3	many	CSVEGSTDTQYF	TGCAGCGTTGAAGGCAGCACAGATACGCAGTATTTT
TRBV9	NA	TRBJ1-2	few	CASSPRAFGGYGYTF	TGTGCCAGCAGCCCCCGAGCCTTTGGGGGCTATGGCTACACCTTC
TRBV6-5	TRBD2	TRBJ2-1	NA	CASSYSPLAGGGNEQFF	TGTGCCAGCAGTTACTCTCCACTAGCGGGGGGTGGGAATGAGCAGTTCTTC
TRBV7-6	NA	TRBJ2-5	NA	CASSLGTVGSYDNEQYF	TGTGCCAGCAGCCTAGGGACCGTGGGTTCTTACGACAATGAGCAGTACTTC
TRBV9	NA	TRBJ2-1	NA	CASSVEAQPYNEQFF	TGTGCCAGCAGCGTAGAAGCACAGCCCTACAATGAGCAGTTCTTC
TRBV7-9	TRBD1	TRBJ1-1	NA	CASSLAIGTGDIEAFF	TGTGCCAGCAGCTTAGCGATCGGGACAGGTGATATTGAAGCTTTCTTT
TRBV7-9	NA	TRBJ1-2	NA	CASTGGDGYTF	TGTGCCAGCACCGGGGGTGATGGCTACACCTTC
TRBV11-1	NA	TRBJ2-5	NA	CASSPRRSQETQYF	TGTGCCAGCAGCCCTCGACGGAGCCAAGAGACCCAGTACTTC
TRBV18	TRBD1	TRBJ1-2	NA	CASSTQGALTYGYTF	TGTGCCAGCTCAACACAGGGGGCGCTTACCTATGGCTACACCTTC
TRBV10-3	NA	TRBJ2-5	few	CAISDRRYQETQYF	TGTGCCATCAGTGACAGGAGGTACCAAGAGACCCAGTACTTC
TRBV6-1	NA	TRBJ1-4	once	CASSEVSGAYEKLFF	TGTGCCAGCAGTGAGGTGTCGGGGGCATATGAAAAACTGTTTTTT
TRBV2	NA	TRBJ1-2	few	CASGGYRGSYGYTF	TGTGCCAGCGGGGGATATAGGGGCAGTTATGGCTACACCTTC
TRBV6-2/TRBV6-3	TRBD2	TRBJ2-1	NA	CASTPSTSGVNEQFF	TGTGCCAGCACCCCATCGACTAGCGGGGTGAATGAGCAGTTCTTC
TRBV3-1	NA	TRBJ2-3	NA	CASSKALLTDTQYF	TGTGCCAGCAGCAAAGCTCTCCTCACAGATACGCAGTATTTT
TRBV7-2	NA	TRBJ2-1	NA	CASSFDRRQYNEQFF	TGTGCCAGCAGCTTTGACAGGAGACAGTACAATGAGCAGTTCTTC
TRBV12-3/TRBV12-4	TRBD2	TRBJ2-1	few	CASSMTSGTYNEQFF	TGTGCCAGCAGTATGACTAGCGGGACCTACAATGAGCAGTTCTTC
TRBV2	NA	TRBJ1-1	NA	CASSTDGGLPEAFF	TGTGCCAGCAGTACCGACGGGGGTCTCCCTGAAGCTTTCTTT
TRBV6-5	NA	TRBJ2-3	many	CASSSGRISTDTQYF	TGTGCCAGCAGTTCGGGACGGATAAGCACAGATACGCAGTATTTT
TRBV24-1	NA	TRBJ2-3	few	CATSKISTDTQYF	TGTGCCACCAGTAAGATAAGCACAGATACGCAGTATTTT
TRBV6-5	TRBD1	TRBJ2-3	few	CASSSDRATDTQYF	TGTGCCAGCAGTTCTGACAGGGCGACAGATACGCAGTATTTT
TRBV12-3/TRBV12-4	NA	TRBJ1-5	few	CASSLIAGLGQPQHF	TGTGCCAGCAGTTTAATAGCAGGTTTGGGTCAGCCCCAGCATTTT
TRBV9	TRBD2	TRBJ2-5	NA	CASSGRLAGGQMETQYF	TGTGCCAGCAGCGGGAGACTAGCGGGGGGCCAAATGGAGACCCAGTACTTC
TRBV12-3/TRBV12-4	NA	TRBJ2-7	many	CASSFFRVYEQYF	TGTGCCAGCAGTTTTTTTAGGGTCTACGAGCAGTACTTC
TRBV7-8	TRBD1	TRBJ1-2	NA	CASSLGAAGQGVYGYTF	TGTGCCAGCAGCTTAGGAGCCGCGGGACAGGGAGTTTATGGCTACACCTTC
TRBV5-6	TRBD2	TRBJ2-3	NA	CASSFPGLATDTQYF	TGTGCCAGCAGCTTTCCGGGACTAGCAACTGATACGCAGTATTTT
TRBV7-3	NA	TRBJ1-2	NA	CASSRNGYGYTF	TGTGCCAGCAGCCGAAACGGCTATGGCTACACCTTC
TRBV5-6	TRBD1	TRBJ1-2	NA	CASSLPHRQGGYDYTF	TGTGCCAGCAGCTTGCCTCATCGACAGGGAGGCTATGACTACACCTTC
TRBV5-1	TRBD2	TRBJ2-3	NA	CASSPWTSGDSTDTQYF	TGCGCCAGCAGCCCCTGGACTAGCGGGGATAGCACAGATACGCAGTATTTT
TRBV10-3	NA	TRBJ1-2	NA	CAISESTGDDGYTF	TGTGCCATCAGTGAGTCTACGGGAGACGATGGCTACACCTTC
TRBV7-3	NA	TRBJ2-5	NA	CASSLGGTAAQQYF	TGTGCCAGCAGCTTAGGCGGGACAGCTGCTCAGCAGTACTTC
TRBV12-3/TRBV12-4	TRBD2	TRBJ2-1	NA	CASKTSGGPYNEQFF	TGTGCCAGCAAGACGAGCGGGGGGCCCTACAATGAGCAGTTCTTC
TRBV5-1	NA	TRBJ1-5	few	CASSRTYNQPQHF	TGCGCCAGCAGCCGGACGTACAATCAGCCCCAGCATTTT
TRBV29-1	TRBD2	TRBJ2-3	few	CSALGTSGGTDTQYF	TGCAGCGCCCTCGGGACTAGCGGGGGCACAGATACGCAGTATTTT
TRBV20-1	NA	TRBJ2-3	NA	CSACHSSTSTDTQYF	TGCAGTGCTTGCCATAGCAGCACTAGCACAGATACGCAGTATTTT
TRBV6-5	NA	TRBJ2-5	few	CASSYSSGGIQETQYF	TGTGCCAGCAGTTACTCAAGCGGTGGGATCCAAGAGACCCAGTACTTC
TRBV6-4	NA	TRBJ2-1	few	CASSSFPGASYNEQFF	TGTGCCAGCAGCTCGTTCCCCGGGGCGTCCTACAATGAGCAGTTCTTC
TRBV5-1	TRBD1	TRBJ2-3	once	CASSSDRAYADTQYF	TGCGCCAGCAGTTCAGACAGGGCCTACGCAGATACGCAGTATTTT
TRBV4-2	TRBD2	TRBJ2-1	many	CASSHGTSGDEQFF	TGTGCCAGCAGCCACGGGACTAGCGGCGATGAGCAGTTCTTC
TRBV12-3/TRBV12-4	NA	TRBJ2-4	few	CASSIGAGSEQYF	TGTGCCAGCAGTATAGGGGCAGGGTCGGAGCAGTACTTC
TRBV5-4	NA	TRBJ2-1	few	CASSLGTTPAETQFF	TGTGCCAGCAGCCTCGGGACCACCCCAGCGGAGACCCAGTTCTTC
TRBV7-8	NA	TRBJ1-6	NA	CASSLRVRGHSPLHF	TGTGCCAGCAGCTTACGCGTCCGGGGGCATTCACCCCTCCACTTT
TRBV6-1	NA	TRBJ1-5	NA	CASSEGPGVGIQPQHF	TGTGCCAGCAGTGAAGGCCCGGGGGTAGGGATTCAGCCCCAGCATTTT
TRBV27	NA	TRBJ2-7	few	CASSPNSYEQYF	TGTGCCAGCAGCCCGAACTCCTACGAGCAGTACTTC
TRBV7-3	NA	TRBJ2-3	few	CASSFGLYTDTQYF	TGTGCCAGCAGCTTTGGACTTTACACAGATACGCAGTATTTT
TRBV6-1	NA	TRBJ1-1	NA	CASRRGSNTEAFF	TGTGCCAGCAGACGAGGGAGTAACACTGAAGCTTTCTTT
TRBV4-2	NA	TRBJ2-7	NA	CASSQGDGPTYNEQYF	TGTGCCAGCAGCCAAGGAGACGGTCCCACCTACAATGAGCAGTACTTC
TRBV29-1	NA	TRBJ2-7	few	CSPMQGVTYEQYF	TGCAGCCCCATGCAGGGCGTTACCTACGAGCAGTACTTC
TRBV5-1	NA	TRBJ2-7	NA	CASSVGVDGLVYEQYF	TGCGCCAGCAGCGTTGGCGTGGACGGATTAGTCTACGAGCAGTACTTC
TRBV7-2	NA	TRBJ2-7	few	CASSSLIIGEQYF	TGTGCCAGCAGCTCACTTATTATTGGCGAGCAGTACTTC
TRBV27	NA	TRBJ1-1	NA	CASRPQKQNTEAFF	TGTGCCAGCAGGCCACAGAAGCAGAACACTGAAGCTTTCTTT